One T cell receptor (beta chain) is described in this entry. The patients all showed relapse after autologous stem cell transplantation, while their brentuximab vedotin exposure varied. This specimen belongs to a study of PD-1 blockade in classical Hodgkin lymphoma. The CDR3 has 15 amino acids. CDR1 and CDR2 (germline): PRHDT, FYEKMQ (reference sequence). V lost 2 bases and J lost 5; bases outside the gene matches: 5. The protocol was immunoSEQ multiplex PCR, while the TCRdb copy is restricted to in-frame clones and leaves out a portion. This sample has some 30,000 clones; about 76% occur once, and the top ten carry 2.5% to 3.5%.

The chain has TRBV13 and TRBJ1-4; 7 nucleotides match TRBD1. This receptor was identified in a human donor with classical Hodgkin lymphoma. Specimen: peripheral blood mononuclear cells (PBMCs), collected before the second cycle of nivolumab. The CDR3 DNA reads as TGTGCCAGCAGCTTACGGCAGGGGGGAAATGAAAAACTGTTTTTT. Translating gives CASSLRQGGNEKLFF. The whole variable domain, filled in from reference TRBV13 and TRBJ1-4, reads AAGVIQSPRHLIKEKRETATLKCYPIPRHDTVYWYQQGPGQDPQFLISFYEKMQSDKGSIPDRFSAQQFSDYHSELNMSSLELGDSALYFCASSLRQGGNEKLFFGSGTQLSVL.